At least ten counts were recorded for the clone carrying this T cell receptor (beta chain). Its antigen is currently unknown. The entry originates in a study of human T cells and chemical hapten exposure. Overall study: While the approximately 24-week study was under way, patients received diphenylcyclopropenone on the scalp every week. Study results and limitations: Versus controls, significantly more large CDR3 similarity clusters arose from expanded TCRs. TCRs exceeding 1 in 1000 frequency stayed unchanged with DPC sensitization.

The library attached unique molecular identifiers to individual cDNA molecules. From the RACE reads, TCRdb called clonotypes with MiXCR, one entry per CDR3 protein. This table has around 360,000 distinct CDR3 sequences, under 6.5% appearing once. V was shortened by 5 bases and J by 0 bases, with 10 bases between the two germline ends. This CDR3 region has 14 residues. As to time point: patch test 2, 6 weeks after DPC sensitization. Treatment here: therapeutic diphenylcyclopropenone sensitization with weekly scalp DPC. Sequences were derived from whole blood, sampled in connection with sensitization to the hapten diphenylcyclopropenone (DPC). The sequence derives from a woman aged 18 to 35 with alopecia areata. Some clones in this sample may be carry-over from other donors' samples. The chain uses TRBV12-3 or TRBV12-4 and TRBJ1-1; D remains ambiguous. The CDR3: CASSPQHMNTEAFF. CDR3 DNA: TGTGCCAGCAGTCCACAGCACATGAACACTGAAGCTTTCTTT.